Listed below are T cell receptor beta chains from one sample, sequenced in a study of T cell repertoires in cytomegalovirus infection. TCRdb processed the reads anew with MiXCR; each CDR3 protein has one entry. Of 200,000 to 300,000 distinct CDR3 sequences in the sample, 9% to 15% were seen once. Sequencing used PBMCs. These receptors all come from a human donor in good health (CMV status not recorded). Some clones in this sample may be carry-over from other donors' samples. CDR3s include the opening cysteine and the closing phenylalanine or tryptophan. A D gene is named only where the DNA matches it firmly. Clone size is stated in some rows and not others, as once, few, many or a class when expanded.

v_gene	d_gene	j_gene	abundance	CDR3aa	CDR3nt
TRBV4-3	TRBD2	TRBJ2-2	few	CASSAYRLAEGSGELFF	TGCGCCAGCTCCGCGTACCGACTAGCGGAAGGGTCCGGGGAGCTGTTTTTT
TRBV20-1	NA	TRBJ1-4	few	CSASGSGGEKLFF	TGCAGTGCTAGTGGTTCGGGAGGGGAAAAACTGTTTTTT
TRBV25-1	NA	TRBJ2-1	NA	CASSNRGGDNEQFF	TGTGCCAGCAGTAACAGGGGAGGAGACAATGAGCAGTTCTTC
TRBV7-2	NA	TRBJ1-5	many	CASSSRETDQPQHF	TGTGCCAGCAGCTCTCGGGAAACTGATCAGCCCCAGCATTTT
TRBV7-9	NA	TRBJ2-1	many	CASSWPGLSSNNEQFF	TGTGCCAGCAGCTGGCCGGGACTTTCCTCTAACAATGAGCAGTTCTTC
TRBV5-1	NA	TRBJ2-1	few	CASSGHNEQFF	TGCGCCAGCAGCGGTCACAATGAGCAGTTCTTC
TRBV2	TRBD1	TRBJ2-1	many	CASRGTVSSYNEQFF	TGTGCCAGCAGGGGGACAGTGAGCTCCTACAATGAGCAGTTCTTC
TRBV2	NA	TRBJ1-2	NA	CASSEGDYGYTF	TGTGCCAGCAGTGAGGGGGACTATGGCTACACCTTC
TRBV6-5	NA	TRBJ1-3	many	CASRGSQAAGNTIYF	TGTGCCAGCAGGGGTTCGCAGGCTGCTGGAAACACCATATATTTT
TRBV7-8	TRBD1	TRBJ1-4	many	CASSLARTGSNEKLFF	TGTGCCAGCAGCTTAGCAAGGACAGGGTCTAATGAAAAACTGTTTTTT
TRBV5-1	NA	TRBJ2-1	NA	CASSSFTYNEQFF	TGCGCCAGCAGCTCTTTCACCTACAATGAGCAGTTCTTC
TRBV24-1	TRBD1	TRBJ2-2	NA	CATSDGTAAGELFF	TGTGCCACCAGTGATGGGACAGCCGCCGGGGAGCTGTTTTTT